The T cell receptor (beta chain) described here comes from a study of T cell changes during pregnancy in multiple sclerosis. Ten or more counts support this clone. Germline-derived CDR1 and CDR2 are SGHRS and YFSETQ. Trimming removed 4 bases from V and 5 bases from J; junction bases left unmatched: 5. The CDR3 contains 15 residues. Generated by immunoSEQ multiplex PCR, the TCRdb table keeps only in-frame clones and is missing some. The sample lists approximately 45,000 clones, around 90% occurring once. The sequences come from CD4+ T cells from peripheral blood mononuclear cells, collected in the first trimester of pregnancy. The TCR was taken from a female donor with multiple sclerosis, enrolled in a pregnancy study. The chain has TRBV5-1 and TRBJ2-7; 14 nucleotides line up with TRBD2. This chain's CDR3 is CASSPGTSGSHEQYF. The CDR3 coding sequence is TGCGCCAGCAGCCCAGGGACTAGCGGGAGCCACGAGCAGTACTTC.